Sequencing of this T cell receptor beta chain was carried out in a study of OX40 agonist ivuxolimab in advanced cancers. Study observations and caveats: Expanded clones were, on average, more numerous among CD8+ T cells than CD4+.

A remark on this clone: Its antigen is currently unknown.

Germline V lookup: CDR1 MNHEY, CDR2 SMNVEV (reference sequence). The trim removed 6 bases at V and 7 bases at J, leaving 11 bases unmatched. The CDR3 sequence is 15 residues long. The study sampled blood at baseline, cycle 4 day 1, and cycle 7 day 1. TCRdb's copy holds only in-frame clones and misses some; the assay was immunoSEQ multiplex PCR. The sample yields 60,000 to 80,000 clones, approximately 85% seen once. The V and J genes are TRBV27 and TRBJ1-4; 7 nucleotides agree with TRBD1. The sample consisted of CD4+ or CD8+ T cells sorted from blood, taken in a trial of the OX40 agonist ivuxolimab. The receptor was derived from an adult with an advanced solid tumor such as melanoma, head and neck, liver or kidney cancer. CDR3 in DNA: TGTGCCAGCAGACTATCCGGGACAGTAGGTGAAAAACTGTTTTTT. Encoded protein: CASRLSGTVGEKLFF. Full variable domain (missing parts from reference TRBV27 and TRBJ1-4): EAQVTQNPRYLITVTGKKLTVTCSQNMNHEYMSWYRQDPGLGLRQIYYSMNVEVTDKGDVPEGYKVSRKEKRNFPLILESPSPNQTSLYFCASRLSGTVGEKLFFGSGTQLSVL.